Shown below are 9 T cell receptor beta chains from a single sample sequenced in a study of CD8+CD57+ T cells in acquired aplastic anemia. Genomic DNA acted as the template from which TCR beta VDJ combination and CDR3 sequence profiling were carried out. MiXCR was run by TCRdb on the reads, yielding one entry per CDR3 protein. The sample has about 68,000 distinct CDR3 sequences; almost 55% are singletons. Sequenced: sorted CD4+, CD8+, or CD8+CD57+ T cells (not recorded which) from PBMCs. These TCRs come from a human donor in good health, serving as a control.

This chain links TRBV18 with TRBJ1-2; D gene uncertain. V lost 0 bases to trimming and J lost 8 bases, with 16 bases between them. The germline V gene encodes CDR1 KGHSH and CDR2 LQKENI. The CDR3 has 15 amino acids. This CDR3 reads CASSPPPGPRSGYTF. Here the CDR3 DNA reads TGTGCCAGCTCACCACCCCCAGGCCCCCGGAGCGGCTACACCTTC.

The rearrangement joins TRBV20-1 to TRBJ1-6; D remains unclear. V lost 0 bases to trimming and J lost 6 bases, with 9 bases between them. The germline V gene encodes CDR1 DFQATT and CDR2 SNEGSKA (reference sequence). This CDR3 has 14 residues. CDR3 sequence: CSAREAMGNSPLHF. In DNA, the CDR3 is TGCAGTGCTAGAGAAGCGATGGGTAATTCACCCCTCCACTTT.

In its sample, this clonotype was seen many times. The chain joins TRBV2 to TRBJ2-7, with a possible D match to TRBD1 (5 bases). This CDR3 spans 13 amino acids. V lost 10 bases to trimming and J lost 5 bases, with 18 bases between them. The germline gives CDR1 SNHLY, CDR2 FYNNEI. The CDR3 coding sequence is TGTGCCATCTCGATACAGGTTTTCCACGAGCAGTACTTC. Its translation: CAISIQVFHEQYF.

The sample holds many counts of this clonotype. The chain uses TRBV29-1 and TRBJ2-7, with D perhaps TRBD1 (6 bases). The CDR3 contains 18 residues. Germline CDR1 SQVTM, CDR2 ANQGSEA. V was pared by 7 bases and J by 7 bases, with 35 bases between. The CDR3 region is CSAVVGTNVGQGRWEQYF. The CDR3 DNA reads as TGCAGCGCCGTGGTCGGTACCAATGTCGGGCAGGGGCGATGGGAGCAGTACTTC.

This clonotype appeared many times. This chain uses TRBV7-9 with TRBJ2-7; D is possibly TRBD1 or TRBD2 (5 bases each). Germline CDR1 and CDR2: SEHNR and FQNEAQ (reference sequence). This CDR3 region has 16 residues. Trimming cost V 4 bases and J 2 bases, with 18 bases left between them. The CDR3, as DNA: TGTGCCAGCAGCTCTACAACCGGGACCGCGGCCTACGAGCAGTACTTC. Its protein is CASSSTTGTAAYEQYF.

This clonotype has a count of ten or more. V usage is TRBV27 and J usage is TRBJ1-1; D might be TRBD1 (6 bases). CDR1 and CDR2 (germline): MNHEY, SMNVEV (reference sequence). This CDR3 is 13 amino acids long. V lost 6 bases and J 5 bases, leaving 13 bases between the germline ends. CDR3 DNA sequence: TGTGCCAGCAGACCACAGGGTTGGACTGAAGCTTTCTTT. It is translated as CASRPQGWTEAFF.

The gene calls are TRBV19 and TRBJ2-7; D is unclear. The CDR3 sequence is 13 residues long. V was shortened by 6 bases and J by 6 bases, with 15 bases between the two germline ends. Per germline, CDR1 LNHDA and CDR2 SQIVND (reference sequence). Here the CDR3 DNA reads TGTGCCAGTAGCATCGCCCTTCGTGGCGAGCAGTACTTC. This encodes CASSIALRGEQYF.

This clonotype is labeled as medium-sized. CDR3: CASSEPGQGSYEQYF. The CDR3 bases are TGTGCCAGCAGTGAACCGGGACAGGGATCCTACGAGCAGTACTTC. The J gene is TRBJ2-7, the V gene TRBV2, with 9 bases lining up with TRBD1. Germline V gene lookup returns CDR1 SNHLY and CDR2 FYNNEI. CDR3 length: 15 residues. The V gene end was trimmed by 2 bases and the J gene end by 1 base; junction bases not matched to a gene: 3.

The chain recombines TRBV19 with TRBJ1-2; D perhaps matches TRBD1 (5 bases). Trimming shortened V by 5 bases and J by 4 bases, and 17 bases separated the two germline ends. The CDR3 is 15 residues long. Germline V CDR1 and CDR2: LNHDA, SQIVND (reference sequence). CDR3 region: CASSSPGLRFYGYTF. In nucleotides, the CDR3 is TGTGCCAGTAGTTCTCCGGGACTCCGTTTCTATGGCTACACCTTC.